What follows describes a single T cell receptor beta chain. This specimen comes from a study of blood T cells in healthy people across ages. Russia was home to the donors, healthy Caucasian individuals aged about 6 to 90. The CDR3 consists of 13 residues. Sample-barcoded 5' priming and a J-beta primer mix drove a second PCR of roughly 6 to 12 cycles. Every single cDNA molecule received a tag from a template-switch adaptor with 12 random nucleotides. One entry per CDR3 protein, called by TCRdb with MiXCR from the 5' RACE reads. The sample lists hundreds of thousands of distinct CDR3 sequences; about 25% were seen once. These same records also appear under a second study, on T cells of mothers and their children. That paper notes: Sample barcodes and 2-4 random nucleotides came from the second PCR's M1S primer. Related mother-child pairs showed slightly higher but non-significant overlap than unrelated pairs.

This clonotype was obtained from a boy between 5 and 17 years old in good health. The specimen sequenced was blood. The rearrangement joins TRBV12-3 or TRBV12-4 to TRBJ2-5; 10 bases fit TRBD2. Matching the DNA end better, TRBJ2-1 makes the J call doubtful. CDR3 coding DNA: TGTGCCAGCTTTCTGGTAGCGGGGGGTGAGCAGTTCTTC. It is translated as CASFLVAGGEQFF.